A single sample gave rise to the 20 T cell receptor beta chains below, sequenced in a study of breast tumors, draining lymph nodes, adjacent tissues. Axillary draining lymph nodes of breast cancer patients supplied the node samples. Via MiXCR, TCRdb re-called the multiplex PCR reads, giving one row per CDR3 protein. The sample yields 100,000 or so distinct CDR3 sequences, 21% seen once. Material for sequencing was axillary lymph node tissue. The receptors originated from a female donor with breast cancer. Some clones in this sample may be carry-over from other donors' samples.

Points on this clonotype: Since a much larger clone is just one base distant, this may be a read error. This chain links TRBV7-3 with TRBJ1-4, with TRBD1 as a possible D gene (6 bases). V lost 3 bases, J lost 3 bases, and 17 bases lay in between. Germline CDR1 SGHTA, CDR2 FQGTGA. The CDR3 is 17 amino acids. CDR3 nucleotide sequence: TGTGCCAGCAGCTTGCGGGGGCCAGGACAGTCTAATGAAAAACTGTTTTTT. It translates to CASSLRGPGQSNEKLFF.

The table lists this clonotype with many counts. The DNA for the CDR3 is TGTGCCAGCAGCGGCCTGGGGGGCGCAGGGAACACCATATATTTT. This translates into CASSGLGGAGNTIYF. The J gene is TRBJ1-3, the V gene TRBV11-2; D may be TRBD1 (6 bases). This CDR3 is 15 amino acids long. Looked up from germline, CDR1 is SGHAT and CDR2 is FQNNGV. Deletions cut 5 bases from V and 7 bases from J, with 18 bases between.

In this sample, this clonotype turned up many times. The gene calls are TRBV7-8 and TRBJ2-5, with TRBD2 matching over 9 bases. CDR3 length equals 16 residues. With 5 bases clipped from V and 5 bases from J, the junction kept 12 bases outside the gene matches. CDR1 and CDR2 (germline): SGHVS, FQNEAQ. CDR3 sequence reads: CASSLRAGGLLETQYF. The CDR3 DNA sequence: TGTGCCAGCAGCCTCAGAGCGGGAGGCCTCCTGGAGACCCAGTACTTC.

This clonotype was seen more than once but under ten times. The chain links TRBV9 to TRBJ2-2; TRBD1 agrees at 7 bases. CDR3 length: 19 residues. V trimming: 4 bases; J trimming: 5 bases; junction bases outside the gene matches: 20. CDR1 SGDLS and CDR2 YYNGEE come from the germline V gene. In DNA, the CDR3 is TGTGCCAGCAGCACCAACCGGGACAGCACCCCAGGTTGGACCGGGGAGCTGTTTTTT. The encoded protein is CASSTNRDSTPGWTGELFF.

This clonotype occurred many times. The chain couples TRBV2 to TRBJ2-5, with TRBD1 matching 7 bases. V shed 8 bases, J shed 2 bases, and the junction held 2 bases outside the gene matches. CDR1 and CDR2 from the germline V gene are SNHLY and FYNNEI. This CDR3 contains 12 residues. The CDR3 spells CASWGQQETQYF. As DNA, the CDR3 is TGTGCCAGCTGGGGACAGCAAGAGACCCAGTACTTC.

This clonotype was seen ten or more times. The genes are TRBV10-3 and TRBJ1-4; tentative D call: TRBD1 (6 bases). Germline CDR1 reads ENHRY; CDR2 reads SYGVKD. V dropped 4 bases and J dropped 7 bases, with 13 bases sitting between them. CDR3 length equals 14 residues. The CDR3 coding sequence is TGTGCCATCAGTGTAGGGGGTAGTGGTGAAAAACTGTTTTTT. This codes for CAISVGGSGEKLFF.

With regard to this clonotype: This sequence may be a read error, since a much larger clone differs from it by one base. DNA of the CDR3: TGTGCCAGTAGTACCTTGAGGGCAGGGGGGGAGAACACCGGGGAGCTGTTTTTT. This sequence encodes CASSTLRAGGENTGELFF. This chain links TRBV19 with TRBJ2-2; D possibly uses TRBD1 or TRBD2 (7 bases each). CDR1 and CDR2 (germline): LNHDA, SQIVND (reference sequence). The CDR3 consists of 18 residues. The V and J ends lost 4 bases and 1 base respectively, with 19 bases between them.

This clonotype was counted at least ten times. V is TRBV7-6 and J is TRBJ2-7; unclear D gene. Germline-derived CDR1 and CDR2 are SGHVS and FNYEAQ. This CDR3 has 18 amino acids. V lost 3 bases and J lost 0, with 21 bases in between. CDR3 sequence reads: CASSFFLPDPNYSYEQYF. DNA for the CDR3: TGTGCCAGCAGCTTCTTTCTGCCCGATCCTAATTACTCCTACGAGCAGTACTTC.

Worth noting for this clonotype: The junction shows a germline mismatch at one end, possibly a read error. The V call is TRBV11-2, the J call TRBJ1-2; D possibly corresponds to TRBD1 (6 bases). This CDR3 spans 13 amino acids. Germline values: CDR1 SGHAT, CDR2 FQNNGV. The CDR3 bases are TGTGCCAGCAGCTTCGGGGGGGGCAATGGTTACACCTTC. It codes for CASSFGGGNGYTF.

This clonotype was observed many times. The rearrangement links TRBV20-1 to TRBJ2-6, with TRBD1 matching over 8 bases. Germline V lookup: CDR1 DFQATT, CDR2 SNEGSKA (reference sequence). The CDR3 is 18 amino acids. Germline trimming cut 0 bases from V and 1 base from J; bases unmatched to any gene: 8. CDR3 DNA sequence: TGCAGTGCTAGAGATCCCGGACAGGGAAATTCTGGGGCCAACGTCCTGACTTTC. The encoded protein is CSARDPGQGNSGANVLTF.

Ten or more counts support this clonotype. The chain has TRBV12-3 or TRBV12-4 and TRBJ1-2; no definite D call. Trimming removed 0 bases at V and 4 bases at J, with 9 bases between. The CDR3 runs 14 residues. The CDR3 DNA reads TGTGCCAGCAGTTTAGCAAAGGGTCCCTATGGCTACACCTTC. This translates into CASSLAKGPYGYTF.

This clonotype appeared many times. V and J are TRBV14 and TRBJ2-7; D may be TRBD2 (5 bases). With 1 base removed from V and 6 bases from J, the gap between germline ends came to 13 bases. The CDR3 totals 14 residues. Germline V gene data show CDR1 as SGHDN and CDR2 as FVKESK. CDR3 sequence: CASSQGRLDSEQYF. CDR3 nucleotide sequence: TGTGCCAGCAGCCAAGGGCGATTGGACTCCGAGCAGTACTTC.

The rearrangement links TRBV13 to TRBJ2-3, with D unresolved. V was cut by 2 bases and J by 8 bases, with 14 bases left in between. The CDR3 has 14 amino acids. Germline V lookup: CDR1 PRHDT, CDR2 FYEKMQ (reference sequence). As DNA, the CDR3 is TGTGCCAGCAGCTTAAGTAGAGTGATAGGTACGCAGTATTTT. Residues: CASSLSRVIGTQYF.

This clonotype came up many times. This rearrangement joins TRBV12-3 or TRBV12-4 to TRBJ2-1; D gene ambiguous. The CDR3 runs to 13 residues. V lost 2 bases to trimming and J lost 4 bases, with 6 bases between them. DNA for the CDR3: TGTGCCAGCAGTTTAAACACATACAATGAGCAGTTCTTC. It translates to CASSLNTYNEQFF.

This clonotype was seen ten or more times. V gene TRBV20-1 combines with J gene TRBJ1-5; tentative D call: TRBD1 (6 bases). The CDR3 has 15 residues. Between the trimmed V and J ends, which lost 6 bases and 6 bases, there was a span of 21 bases. The germline V gene has CDR1 DFQATT and CDR2 SNEGSKA (reference sequence). The CDR3 DNA reads TGCAGTGCAAGGGGGGGCTTACTAGGAGGTCAGCCCCAGCATTTT. This codes for CSARGGLLGGQPQHF.

This clonotype showed up many times. The V call is TRBV4-1, the J call TRBJ1-2; maybe TRBD1 (5 bases). Per the germline V gene, CDR1 is MGHRA and CDR2 is YSYEKL. The V end lost 1 base, the J end lost 4 bases, and 19 bases lay between the germline ends. This CDR3 has 17 amino acids. The CDR3 reads CASSQGVLGAGFYGYTF. Written as DNA, the CDR3 is TGCGCCAGCAGCCAAGGGGTTTTAGGGGCAGGGTTCTATGGCTACACCTTC.

In this sample, this clonotype turned up many times. CDR3 protein: CSAQSRRLDEQFF. The CDR3 DNA reads TGCAGTGCCCAGAGCAGGCGACTGGATGAGCAGTTCTTC. The rearrangement joins TRBV20-1 to TRBJ2-1; D is undetermined. V lost 6 bases and J lost 8, with 17 bases in between. This CDR3 spans 13 amino acids. The V gene's germline CDR1 is DFQATT and CDR2 SNEGSKA (reference sequence).

This clonotype was counted at least ten times. The V and J genes are TRBV14 and TRBJ2-7; D gene uncertain. V was shortened by 1 base and J by 4 bases, with 5 bases between the two germline ends. This CDR3 spans 12 amino acids. Germline V gives CDR1 SGHDN, CDR2 FVKESK. The CDR3 DNA follows: TGTGCCAGCAGCCAAGTGGGGTACGAGCAGTACTTC. It is translated as CASSQVGYEQYF.

The table lists this clonotype with many counts. The chain links TRBV7-3 to TRBJ2-1; D is uncertain. Trimming removed 2 bases at V and 6 bases at J, with 8 bases between. Per germline, CDR1 SGHTA and CDR2 FQGTGA. The CDR3 sequence is 13 residues long. CDR3: CASSLLGSNEQFF. For the CDR3, the DNA is TGTGCCAGCAGCTTACTAGGCAGCAATGAGCAGTTCTTC.

The sample holds many counts of this clonotype. This sequence joins TRBV15 and TRBJ1-5; 7 nucleotides align to TRBD1. There are 15 residues in the CDR3. Germline-derived CDR1 and CDR2 are LNHNV and YYDKDF (reference sequence). V was clipped by 5 bases and J by 0 bases; unmatched bases: 4. The CDR3, as DNA: TGTGCCACCAGCCTTGACAGGGCTAGCAATCAGCCCCAGCATTTT. Protein sequence: CATSLDRASNQPQHF.